Listed here is a single T cell receptor (beta chain). What it binds is unknown. This CDR3 has 17 amino acids. From germline, CDR1 is MNHEY and CDR2 SVGAGI. V gave up 0 bases and J gave up 0 bases, with 9 bases separating them. The data originate from a study of post-analysis software for immune sequencing data. Study in general: Recorded subtypes: relapsing-remitting, secondary progressive, progressive-relapsing; some patients unannotated.

Findings and caveats of the study: A few TRBV segments (TRBV5-6, TRBV5-1 and TRBV20-1 among them) occurred more frequently in patients than in controls. Pronounced co-clustering by F measure was evident among identically batched samples. Versus controls, multiple sclerosis patients showed significantly lower diversity (normalized Chao1).

Unique-molecular-identifier-tagged TCR beta cDNA libraries were used. Yield was 500,000 or so cDNA molecules from roughly 0.93 to 9.6 million T cells. In TCRdb, the PCR reads were re-called with MiXCR into one record per CDR3 protein. This sample has about half a million distinct CDR3 sequences, with approximately 31% found just once. The rearrangement uses TRBV6-5 and TRBJ1-6; D is undetermined. The material sequenced was blood. This clonotype was sampled from a girl younger than 18 with multiple sclerosis. The CDR3 bases are TGTGCCAGCAGTTACTCGAAAAGGGCCTCCTATAATTCACCCCTCCACTTT. It is translated as CASSYSKRASYNSPLHF.